Listed below are T cell receptor beta chains from one sample, sequenced in a study of blood T cell repertoires in COVID-19. TCRdb's copy holds only in-frame clones and misses some; the assay was immunoSEQ multiplex PCR. This table has approximately 68,000 clones, roughly 77% appearing once. The sample taken for sequencing was peripheral blood. Receptor source: a human donor in a cohort sampled during active COVID-19. The CDR3 runs from the conserved cysteine through the conserved F or W. A D gene is named only where the DNA matches it firmly. Where a row states a size, it is once, few, many or the class of an expanded clone; other rows omit it.

TRBD2	TRBV29-1	TRBJ2-7	.	CSAGGGLAYEQYF
.	TRBV19	TRBJ1-1	.	CATNSGDTEAFF
.	TRBV5-1	TRBJ1-1	.	CASSGASITEAFF
.	TRBV19	TRBJ2-7	once	CASNSRDSYEQYF
.	TRBV28	TRBJ2-5	.	CASSFQFSETQYF
TRBD2	TRBV6-6	TRBJ2-7	.	CASSWTSGTGEQYF
TRBD1	TRBV6-1	TRBJ2-5	.	CASSDRGRMETQYF
TRBD2	TRBV11-2	TRBJ2-2	.	CASSSSIYRGRAYTGELFF
.	TRBV4-1	TRBJ2-2	.	CASSQTGTSNTGELFF
TRBD1	TRBV9	TRBJ2-7	.	CASSPRDRGYYEQYF
TRBD1	TRBV6-6	TRBJ2-2	few	CAGQATNTGELFF
TRBD2	TRBV27	TRBJ2-7	.	CASSLRLAAKYEQYF
.	TRBV30	TRBJ2-7	.	CAWSYINRKQYF
.	TRBV3-1/TRBV3-2	TRBJ2-7	.	CASSPGSYIIYEQYF
.	TRBV24-1	TRBJ1-2	.	CATSDHRVGGYTF
TRBD2	TRBV10-3	TRBJ2-1	once	CAISEPGTSGRNGSNEQFF
TRBD1	TRBV19	TRBJ1-1	.	CASILGDRGSHQAFF
TRBD1	TRBV28	TRBJ2-6	.	CASSSGGPLVLGANVLTF
TRBD2	TRBV28	TRBJ2-1	.	CASRRAGGSNNEQFF
.	TRBV28	TRBJ1-1	few	CASSLAEDEAFF
.	TRBV19	TRBJ1-1	.	CASNTNRMNTEAFF
TRBD2	TRBV7-3	TRBJ2-3	.	CASSLTGGHTDTQYF
.	TRBV7-9	TRBJ1-2	.	CASSRSGYGYTF
TRBD2	TRBV5-6	TRBJ2-3	.	CASSSGGADTQYF
.	TRBV6-5	TRBJ1-5	.	CASSGGRNQPQHF
.	TRBV9	TRBJ2-1	.	CASSVGGLGNEQFF
.	TRBV7-2	TRBJ2-5	once	CASSLSAGTQYF
.	TRBV5-4	TRBJ2-5	.	CASSPDVTGDMETQYF
.	TRBV7-2	TRBJ2-5	.	CASSPGRETQYF
.	TRBV3-1/TRBV3-2	TRBJ2-4	.	CASSQGVGTLAKNIQYF
TRBD1	TRBV7-3	TRBJ1-6	once	CASSLTPQGAANNSPLHF
.	TRBV19	TRBJ1-3	.	CASKPLFSASGNTIYF
.	TRBV4-1	TRBJ2-5	.	CASSQEGAGETQYF
TRBD2	TRBV5-1	TRBJ2-1	.	CASSLWTSGNNNEQFF
TRBD2	TRBV28	TRBJ2-7	.	CASSLLLAGDTGTYEQYF
TRBD1	TRBV5-5	TRBJ2-7	.	CASSLTTGGEREQYF
.	TRBV24-1	TRBJ1-2	.	CATSLPGIGYTF
.	TRBV19	TRBJ2-5	few	CASSIEGRAKETQYF
.	TRBV5-1	TRBJ1-5	.	CASSLTGGFNQPQHF
TRBD2	TRBV11-3	TRBJ2-1	.	CADGIAGDPRGNEQFF
TRBD1	TRBV27	TRBJ1-5	.	CASSQDRNQPQHF
TRBD1	TRBV13	TRBJ2-1	.	CASSFNRGRNEQFF
TRBD1	TRBV28	TRBJ1-1	once	CASSLTGGGPEAFF
.	TRBV2	TRBJ1-1	.	CASSDEGNTEAFF
TRBD1	TRBV19	TRBJ1-5	.	CASSNRDRGQPQHF
.	TRBV5-6	TRBJ2-3	.	CASSLVSLPRGTDTQYF
TRBD1	TRBV11-2	TRBJ1-6	.	CASSLTGQAPNSPLHF
.	TRBV28	TRBJ1-5	.	CASSLSSGVNQPQHF
.	TRBV11-2	TRBJ2-7	.	CASSSSENEQYF
TRBD2	TRBV5-5	TRBJ2-3	once	CASSLTSGSTDTQYF
TRBD1	TRBV19	TRBJ1-2	.	CASRTTGVGRYTF
TRBD2	TRBV30	TRBJ2-1	.	CAWSPNSGSTYEQFF
.	TRBV19	TRBJ1-2	.	CASSPHREADYGYTF
TRBD2	TRBV3-1/TRBV3-2	TRBJ2-7	once	CASSQDGRGSSYEQYF
.	TRBV6-5	TRBJ1-2	.	CASSNIYGYTF
.	TRBV5-1	TRBJ1-3	.	CASRPLGASGNTIYF